Each of the 24 T cell receptor beta chains below was sequenced from the same sample in a study of blood T cell repertoires in COVID-19. The assay was immunoSEQ multiplex PCR, and TCRdb's table has in-frame clones only and misses some. The profile shows some 190,000 clones, roughly 80% of them singletons. Material for sequencing was peripheral blood. These receptors were taken from a woman aged 45-65 years with acute or convalescent COVID-19.

This sequence joins TRBV27 and TRBJ1-4; possible D gene TRBD1, 6 bases. This CDR3 has 14 amino acids. Deletions cut 6 bases from V and 5 bases from J, with 13 bases between. From germline, CDR1 is MNHEY and CDR2 SMNVEV (reference sequence). Written as DNA, the CDR3 is TGTGCCAGCAGGGGAGGGGGGCTCAATGAAAAACTGTTTTTT. Amino acid sequence: CASRGGGLNEKLFF.

The chain recombines TRBV19 with TRBJ1-5; 9 bases match TRBD1. V dropped 4 bases and J dropped 1; count of bases not matched to a gene: 2. Germline V gene sequence: CDR1 LNHDA, CDR2 SQIVND (reference sequence). This CDR3 comprises 15 residues. The CDR3 DNA is TGTGCCAGTAGTACCGACAGGGGGAGCAATCAGCCCCAGCATTTT. Its translation: CASSTDRGSNQPQHF.

The chain combines TRBV7-2 with TRBJ1-2, with D perhaps TRBD1 (5 bases). V was trimmed by 5 bases and J by 4 bases, leaving 20 bases between them. Germline V CDR1 and CDR2: SGHTA, FQGNSA. This CDR3 contains 16 residues. The CDR3 sequence: CASSIQDTLNGYGYTF. Here the CDR3 DNA reads TGTGCCAGCAGCATCCAGGACACTCTAAACGGCTATGGCTACACCTTC.

This clone was observed a few times. The chain uses TRBV27 and TRBJ1-3; 7 nucleotides align to TRBD1. CDR3 length: 15 amino acids. J gave up 3 bases and V 0 bases, and 2 bases lay outside the gene matches. CDR1 MNHEY and CDR2 SMNVEV come from the germline V gene (reference sequence). The CDR3, as DNA: TGTGCCAGCAGTTTATCGGGGACAGTTGGAAACACCATATATTTT. Translation gives CASSLSGTVGNTIYF.

The chain is built from TRBV3-1 (or the pseudogene TRBV3-2) and TRBJ1-2, with D possibly matching TRBD1 (6 bases). The CDR3 runs to 13 residues. Germline values: CDR1 LGHDT, CDR2 YNNKEL (reference sequence). V was trimmed by 6 bases and J by 12 bases, leaving 20 bases between them. In DNA, the CDR3 is TGTGCCAGCAGTCGCGGACAGCCAGGAATGAACACCTTC. This codes for CASSRGQPGMNTF.

The chain couples TRBV27 to TRBJ2-7, with 13 bases fitting TRBD2. The CDR3 has 15 amino acids. The V and J ends lost 5 bases and 2 bases, in that order; junction bases with no gene match: 3. Germline-derived CDR1 and CDR2 are MNHEY and SMNVEV (reference sequence). The DNA for the CDR3 is TGTGCCAGCAGTCGGACTAGCGGGGGAACCTACGAGCAGTACTTC. This encodes CASSRTSGGTYEQYF.

This chain connects TRBV10-3 to TRBJ2-5; 11 bases fit TRBD2. The CDR3 has 14 amino acids. V was pared by 4 bases and J by 3 bases, with 1 base of the junction left unmatched. CDR1 and CDR2 (germline): ENHRY, SYGVKD. The DNA of the CDR3 is TGTGCCATCAGTGTACTAGCGGGAGAAGAGACCCAGTACTTC. This gives the protein CAISVLAGEETQYF.

The chain links TRBV5-4 to TRBJ1-1, with D possibly TRBD1 on 5 matching bases. The CDR3 spans 15 residues. The germline V and J ends were trimmed by 3 bases and 3 bases, with 15 bases remaining between them. Germline V gene data show CDR1 as SGHNT and CDR2 as YYREEE (reference sequence). CDR3 region: CASSSPGRRDTEAFF. The CDR3 nucleotides are TGTGCCAGCAGCTCCCCGGGGCGGAGGGACACTGAAGCTTTCTTT.

The V and J genes are TRBV5-1 and TRBJ2-1; TRBD2 agrees at 9 bases. From germline, CDR1 is SGHRS and CDR2 YFSETQ. The ends lost 0 bases at V and 4 bases at J; junction bases unmatched: 2. The CDR3 runs 15 residues. As DNA, the CDR3 is TGCGCCAGCAGCTTGGGCCTAGCGGGGTACAATGAGCAGTTCTTC. Protein product: CASSLGLAGYNEQFF. Full variable domain (remainder filled in from reference TRBV5-1 and TRBJ2-1): KAGVTQTPRYLIKTRGQQVTLSCSPISGHRSVSWYQQTPGQGLQFLFEYFSETQRNKGNFPGRFSGRQFSNSRSEMNVSTLELGDSALYLCASSLGLAGYNEQFFGPGTRLTVL.

The chain uses TRBV5-1 and TRBJ2-7, with 8 nucleotides matching TRBD1. Germline values: CDR1 SGHRS, CDR2 YFSETQ. The trim removed 4 bases at V and 0 bases at J, leaving 9 bases unmatched. CDR3 size: 16 residues. This CDR3 reads CASSLPGTGNSYEQYF. CDR3 DNA sequence: TGCGCCAGCAGCCTTCCCGGGACAGGAAACTCCTACGAGCAGTACTTC.

The CDR3 protein is CASSSARGQGGYTF. The CDR3 DNA reads as TGTGCCAGCAGTTCGGCGAGGGGGCAGGGCGGCTACACCTTC. The chain has TRBV28 and TRBJ1-2; 7 bases are shared with TRBD1. The CDR3 runs to 14 residues. Germline V gene lookup returns CDR1 MDHEN and CDR2 SYDVKM. J gave up 8 bases and V 4 bases, and 10 bases lay outside the gene matches.

The genes are TRBV10-3 and TRBJ2-2; 7 positions match TRBD2. V trimming: 10 bases; J trimming: 9 bases; junction bases outside the gene matches: 14. This CDR3 region has 14 residues. Germline CDR1 is ENHRY and CDR2 is SYGVKD. In nucleotides, the CDR3 is TGTGCCACCTTACTAGGGGAGGGGACCCGGGAGCTGTTTTTT. It is translated as CATLLGEGTRELFF.

J is TRBJ1-1 and V is TRBV28; a weak D match, TRBD1 (5 bases). With 3 bases removed from V and 7 bases from J, the gap between germline ends came to 9 bases. In germline, CDR1 is MDHEN, CDR2 SYDVKM. This CDR3 contains 12 residues. DNA for the CDR3: TGTGCCAGCAGTTTGGGGGGTTATGAAGCTTTCTTT. Translating gives CASSLGGYEAFF. The variable domain in full, with the rest retrieved from reference TRBV28 and TRBJ1-1, is DVKVTQSSRYLVKRTGEKVFLECVQDMDHENMFWYRQDPGLGLRLIYFSYDVKMKEKGDIPEGYSVSREKKERFSLILESASTNQTSMYLCASSLGGYEAFFGQGTRLTVV.

The V and J genes are TRBV5-1 and TRBJ2-6; TRBD2 is a possible D gene (5 bases). The CDR3 is made up of 17 amino acids. The germline V gene encodes CDR1 SGHRS and CDR2 YFSETQ. Deletions cut 4 bases from V and 0 bases from J, with 14 bases between. CDR3 DNA: TGCGCCAGCAGCACGGGATGGGCGAGCTCTGGGGCCAACGTCCTGACTTTC. Protein sequence: CASSTGWASSGANVLTF.

The V gene is TRBV6-1, the J gene TRBJ2-7, with 9 bases that match TRBD2. CDR1 and CDR2 from the germline V gene are MNHNS and SASEGT. V trimming: 2 bases; J trimming: 3 bases; junction bases outside the gene matches: 8. The CDR3 spans 16 residues. CDR3 loop: CASSERGTSSGYEQYF. CDR3 DNA sequence: TGTGCCAGCAGTGAACGGGGGACTAGCAGCGGCTACGAGCAGTACTTC.

This clone occurred once. V usage is TRBV19 and J usage is TRBJ2-7, with 7 bases matching TRBD1. The CDR3 spans 13 residues. Per the germline V gene, CDR1 is LNHDA and CDR2 is SQIVND (reference sequence). V lost 3 bases and J lost 6; bases outside the gene matches: 5. DNA of the CDR3: TGTGCCAGTAGTATTACACAGGGGAGCGAGCAGTACTTC. As protein: CASSITQGSEQYF.

This clone was seen more than once but under ten times. The chain couples TRBV6-4 to TRBJ2-3; the D gene is possibly TRBD1 (6 bases). The CDR3 contains 15 residues. The V gene's germline CDR1 is MRHNA and CDR2 SNTAGT. The germline V and J ends were trimmed by 3 bases and 4 bases, with 14 bases remaining between them. The CDR3 loop is CASSETWGRADTQYF. The CDR3, as DNA: TGTGCCAGCAGTGAAACGTGGGGGCGGGCAGATACGCAGTATTTT.

V is TRBV6-5 and J is TRBJ2-3; 11 nucleotides line up with TRBD1. Germline lookup yields CDR1 MNHEY and CDR2 SVGAGI. This CDR3 contains 16 residues. V shed 0 bases and J 3 bases; nucleotides not matched to a gene: 2. The CDR3 reads CASSYSDRGPTDTQYF. The CDR3 DNA sequence: TGTGCCAGCAGTTACTCGGACAGGGGGCCGACAGATACGCAGTATTTT.

The V gene is TRBV15, the J gene TRBJ2-7, with 13 positions matching TRBD2. This CDR3 has 15 residues. Germline trimming cut 5 bases from V and 6 bases from J; bases unmatched to any gene: 7. Germline lookup yields CDR1 LNHNV and CDR2 YYDKDF (reference sequence). CDR3 nucleotides: TGTGCCACCAGCGGAGGACTAGCGGGAGTGTTCGAGCAGTACTTC. Translation: CATSGGLAGVFEQYF.

This sequence joins TRBV10-2 and TRBJ2-7; D gene unclear. V was trimmed by 3 bases and J by 2 bases, leaving 23 bases between them. The CDR3 totals 18 residues. The germline V gene has CDR1 WSHSY and CDR2 SAAADI. The CDR3 nucleotides read TGCGCCAGCAGTGACCCGGTGGTGCTGAGACACAGTCCCTACGAGCAGTACTTC. Protein product: CASSDPVVLRHSPYEQYF.

This clone is medium-sized in the sample. The chain recombines TRBV20-1 with TRBJ2-5; TRBD1 might be the D (5 bases). This CDR3 region has 11 residues. Germline V CDR1 and CDR2: DFQATT, SNEGSKA (reference sequence). Trimming pared 8 bases from V and 2 bases from J, leaving 9 bases between. CDR3 in amino acids: CSQRGQETQYF. The CDR3 DNA follows: TGCAGTCAAAGGGGTCAAGAGACCCAGTACTTC.

CDR3 nucleotide sequence: TGCGCCAGCGGCCGGGACAGGGGGAACACTGAAGCTTTCTTT. It yields the protein CASGRDRGNTEAFF. The chain employs TRBV5-1 and TRBJ1-1, with 10 bases fitting TRBD1. The CDR3 has 14 amino acids. Germline V lookup: CDR1 SGHRS, CDR2 YFSETQ. V dropped 7 bases and J dropped 1; count of bases not matched to a gene: 4.

The chain couples TRBV27 to TRBJ1-5; D might be TRBD1 (5 bases). Looked up from germline, CDR1 is MNHEY and CDR2 is SMNVEV (reference sequence). Trimming took 4 bases from V and 1 from J, leaving 11 bases between them. The CDR3 has 15 residues. This chain's CDR3 is CASSSQGGSNQPQHF. In DNA form, the CDR3 reads TGTGCCAGCAGTTCCCAGGGTGGAAGCAATCAGCCCCAGCATTTT.

This clone was picked up one time. V is TRBV15 and J is TRBJ2-7; D is undetermined. V was shortened by 1 base and J by 4 bases, with 8 bases between the two germline ends. The CDR3 contains 13 residues. Germline lookup yields CDR1 LNHNV and CDR2 YYDKDF (reference sequence). CDR3 sequence reads: CATSRGAEYEQYF. The CDR3 DNA follows: TGTGCCACCAGCAGAGGGGCAGAATACGAGCAGTACTTC. Drawing the rest from reference TRBV15 and TRBJ2-7, the complete variable domain is DAMVIQNPRYQVTQFGKPVTLSCSQTLNHNVMYWYQQKSSQAPKLLFHYYDKDFNNEADTPDNFQSRRPNTSFCFLDIRSPGLGDTAMYLCATSRGAEYEQYFGPGTRLTVT.